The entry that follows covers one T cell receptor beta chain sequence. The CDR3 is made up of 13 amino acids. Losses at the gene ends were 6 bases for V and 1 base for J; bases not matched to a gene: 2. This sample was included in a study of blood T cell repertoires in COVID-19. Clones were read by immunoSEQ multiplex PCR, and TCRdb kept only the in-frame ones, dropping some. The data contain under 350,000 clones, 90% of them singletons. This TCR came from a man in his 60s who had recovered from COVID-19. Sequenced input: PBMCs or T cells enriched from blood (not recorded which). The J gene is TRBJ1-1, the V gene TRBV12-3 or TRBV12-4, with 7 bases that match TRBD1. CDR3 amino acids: CASRRQGNTEAFF. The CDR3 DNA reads TGTGCCAGCAGAAGACAGGGGAACACTGAAGCTTTCTTT.